This record concerns one TCR beta chain sequence. Its antigen remains unidentified. These data come from a study of neurological immune-mediated disorders. The team produced cDNA through 5'RACE using 10-nucleotide random UMIs. MiXCR was run by TCRdb on the 5' RACE reads, yielding one entry per CDR3 protein. Of fewer than 110,000 distinct CDR3 sequences in the sample, roughly 10% are singletons; the top ten hold approximately 3.3%. The CDR3 loop spans 16 amino acids. CDR1 SEHNR and CDR2 FQNEAQ come from the germline V gene (reference sequence). The V and J ends lost 3 bases and 3 bases respectively, with 18 bases between them. Study-level results: None of the CDR3 amino acid sequences of expanded clones recurred across subjects, suggesting private repertoires in all groups.

Time point in this sample: longitudinal time-point 3. The unsorted libraries had their origin in 2 million PBMCs stored at -80 C. The sequenced material came from PBMCs. The receptor's source is a female donor with HTLV-1-associated myelopathy (HAM/TSP). The chain employs TRBV7-9 and TRBJ2-7; tentative D call: TRBD1 (6 bases). Here the CDR3 reads CASSFGQTALRYEQYF. The CDR3 region has the DNA TGTGCCAGCAGCTTTGGACAGACAGCCCTTCGCTACGAGCAGTACTTC. The whole variable domain, remainder taken from reference TRBV7-9 and TRBJ2-7, is DTGVSQNPRHKITKRGQNVTFRCDPISEHNRLYWYRQTLGQGPEFLTYFQNEAQLEKSRLLSDRFSAERPKGSFSTLEIQRTEQGDSAMYLCASSFGQTALRYEQYFGPGTRLTVT.